The rows below give T cell receptor beta chains drawn from one sample of a study of neurological immune-mediated disorders. MiXCR, applied by TCRdb to the 5' RACE reads, yields one record per CDR3 protein. This table has about 21,000 distinct CDR3 sequences, roughly a sixth appearing once. Material for sequencing was CD8+ T cells from blood. The source of these receptors is a young woman with multiple sclerosis. Both conserved end residues are part of each CDR3. A D gene is named only where the DNA matches it firmly. A clone size is listed for some rows: how often the clone was seen (once, few, many), or a class if it is expanded.

TGTGCCAGCAGTGTATTGGATTTCGGGAACACTGAAGCTTTCTTT,CASSVLDFGNTEAFF,.,TRBV5-5,many,TRBJ1-1
TGTGCCATCAGAGGGGGGGACAGTGAAGTCTATGGCTACACCTTC,CAIRGGDSEVYGYTF,TRBD1,TRBV10-3,many,TRBJ1-2
TGTGCCAGTAGTGTCGGGGGAGGAATTCAGTACTTC,CASSVGGGIQYF,.,TRBV19,.,TRBJ2-4
TGTGCCAGCAGCGCACCGGTCCTGACTTTC,CASSAPVLTF,.,TRBV11-2,many,TRBJ2-6
TGTGCCATCACCCCATCCCTCGATGTCGGGGCAGGAGAACGGACAGATACGCAGTATTTT,CAITPSLDVGAGERTDTQYF,.,TRBV10-3,.,TRBJ2-3
TGCGCCAGCAGCGAGCGGACAGAGAGACTCCAAGAGACCCAGTACTTC,CASSERTERLQETQYF,.,TRBV5-1,many,TRBJ2-5
TGTGCCAGTAGTATAGGGCAGGACTACACCTTC,CASSIGQDYTF,.,TRBV19,once,TRBJ1-2
TGTGCCAGCAACCCTTACCCCAGAAGCACAGATACGCAGTATTTT,CASNPYPRSTDTQYF,.,TRBV6-5,many,TRBJ2-3
TGTGCCAGCAGCCTTTCCGGGGGGGCTAGCTCTGGAAACACCATATATTTT,CASSLSGGASSGNTIYF,.,TRBV7-9,many,TRBJ1-3
TGTGCCACCCGGGACAGTAATCAGCCCCAGCATTTT,CATRDSNQPQHF,TRBD1,TRBV19,many,TRBJ1-5